This T cell receptor (beta chain) was sequenced in a study of blood T cell repertoires in COVID-19. Study in general: The study drew acute and convalescent COVID-19 samples from the United States, Italy and Spain. PBMCs, B-cell-depleted T cells, or T cells provided the cDNA or gDNA that made up the material.

Worth noting for this clone: The same CDR3 is also encoded by other DNA sequences in this sample.

Original data processing: Reference gene primer amplification gave nucleated cell count estimates. Repertoires were generated with immunoSEQ multiplex PCR, while TCRdb's copy carries only in-frame clones and drops some. For V, J and clone size, that table is used; D and trimming come from the DNA. The table has 140,000 or so clones, 75% to 90% seen once. The CDR3 spans 14 residues. CDR1 MNHEY and CDR2 SMNVEV come from the germline V gene (reference sequence). With V trimmed by 5 bases and J by 7 bases, 5 bases remained unmatched. The clonotype was recovered from a woman aged 45-65 years with acute or convalescent COVID-19. V usage is TRBV27 and J usage is TRBJ1-6; 7 nucleotides align to TRBD1. What was sequenced was peripheral blood. CDR3 bases: TGTGCCAGCAGTCCGACAGGGCTGAATTCACCCCTCCACTTT. Encoded protein: CASSPTGLNSPLHF.